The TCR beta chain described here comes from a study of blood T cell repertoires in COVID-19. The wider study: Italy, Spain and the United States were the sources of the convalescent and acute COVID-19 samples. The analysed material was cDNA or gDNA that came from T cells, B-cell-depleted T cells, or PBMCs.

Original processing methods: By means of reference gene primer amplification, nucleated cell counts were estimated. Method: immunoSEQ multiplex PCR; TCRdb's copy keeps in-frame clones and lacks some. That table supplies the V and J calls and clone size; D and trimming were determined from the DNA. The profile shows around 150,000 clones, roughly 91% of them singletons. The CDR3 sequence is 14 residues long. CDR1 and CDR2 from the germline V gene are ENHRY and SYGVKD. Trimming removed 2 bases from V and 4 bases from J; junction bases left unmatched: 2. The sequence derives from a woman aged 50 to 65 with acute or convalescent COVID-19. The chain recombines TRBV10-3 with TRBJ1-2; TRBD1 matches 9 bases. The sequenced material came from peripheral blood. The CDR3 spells CAISEPQGAYGYTF. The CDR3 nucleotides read TGTGCCATCAGTGAGCCACAGGGGGCCTATGGCTACACCTTC.